These 30 T cell receptor beta chains were sequenced from one sample in a study of shared clonotypes between healthy human individuals. The protocol was immunoSEQ multiplex PCR, while the TCRdb copy is restricted to in-frame clones and leaves out a portion. The sample shows millions of clones, around nine tenths of them seen only once. Sequencing input: naive CD4+ T cells sorted from blood. As to subset: CD45RA+ positively selected. These receptors were taken from a man in his late teens or twenties in good health.

The chain employs TRBV18 and TRBJ2-1; D possibly matches TRBD1 or TRBD2 (5 bases each). This CDR3 comprises 14 residues. Germline values: CDR1 KGHSH, CDR2 LQKENI. Trimming shortened V by 5 bases and J by 9 bases, and 17 bases separated the two germline ends. CDR3 sequence (DNA): TGTGCCAGCTCATCCCGCCAGGGTCGGGGTGAGCAGTTCTTC. It encodes CASSSRQGRGEQFF.

The chain has TRBV2 and TRBJ1-4; D not resolved. V lost 4 bases to trimming and J lost 0 bases, with 9 bases between them. The CDR3 extends over 15 amino acids. Germline-derived CDR1 and CDR2 are SNHLY and FYNNEI. The CDR3 region has the DNA TGTGCCAGCAGTGTTGCGGCCTCAACTAATGAAAAACTGTTTTTT. The encoded protein is CASSVAASTNEKLFF.

This clone was picked up one time. The chain recombines TRBV5-6 with TRBJ1-5, with TRBD1 matching over 8 bases. Looked up from germline, CDR1 is SGHDT and CDR2 is YYEEEE. The CDR3 length is 15 residues. V was pared by 3 bases and J by 4 bases, with 6 bases of the junction left unmatched. CDR3 nucleotide sequence: TGTGCCAGCAGCTCCGGGACAGGACTAAATCAGCCCCAGCATTTT. This sequence encodes CASSSGTGLNQPQHF. The entire variable domain, with the rest obtained from reference TRBV5-6 and TRBJ1-5, is as follows: DAGVTQSPTHLIKTRGQQVTLRCSPKSGHDTVSWYQQALGQGPQFIFQYYEEEERQRGNFPDRFSGHQFPNYSSELNVNALLLGDSALYLCASSSGTGLNQPQHFGDGTRLSIL.

J is TRBJ2-5 and V is TRBV11-2, with 9 bases identical to TRBD2. This CDR3 is 16 amino acids long. The V and J ends lost 5 bases and 1 base, in that order; junction bases with no gene match: 8. The germline V gene encodes CDR1 SGHAT and CDR2 FQNNGV. For the CDR3, the DNA is TGTGCCAGCAGCCCCCAGGCGGGGGGGCCCCAAGAGACCCAGTACTTC. This sequence encodes CASSPQAGGPQETQYF.

V gene TRBV19 combines with J gene TRBJ2-3, with 9 bases lining up with TRBD2. Germline lookup yields CDR1 LNHDA and CDR2 SQIVND (reference sequence). Unmatched junction bases numbered 1, after V lost 2 bases and J lost 10 bases. The CDR3 loop spans 12 amino acids. DNA of the CDR3: TGTGCCAGTAGTATATTAGCGGGGGCGCAGTATTTT. Amino acids: CASSILAGAQYF.

The V gene is TRBV10-1, the J gene TRBJ1-4; D call uncertain. Germline V gene sequence: CDR1 WNHNN, CDR2 SYGVQD (reference sequence). This CDR3 has 17 amino acids. The V gene lost 6 bases and the J gene lost 5 bases, with 22 bases spanning the gap. CDR3 protein: CASSAPPGSMTNEKLFF. The CDR3 coding sequence is TGCGCCAGCAGCGCACCGCCGGGCAGCATGACAAATGAAAAACTGTTTTTT.

The J gene is TRBJ2-3, the V gene TRBV10-3, with TRBD2 matching over 9 bases. The CDR3 is 14 amino acids. CDR1 is ENHRY, CDR2 SYGVKD, per germline. V was pared by 10 bases and J by 1 base, with 6 bases of the junction left unmatched. For the CDR3, the DNA is TGTGCCAGCAGCGGGGGGTTAGGCACAGATACGCAGTATTTT. It specifies CASSGGLGTDTQYF.

This sequence joins TRBV18 and TRBJ2-3; possibly TRBD1 or TRBD2 for D (5 bases each). V gave up 3 bases and J gave up 5 bases, with 9 bases separating them. This CDR3 has 13 amino acids. Germline CDR1 is KGHSH and CDR2 is LQKENI. CDR3: CASSPLGEDTQYF. The CDR3 bases are TGTGCCAGCTCACCGCTGGGGGAAGATACGCAGTATTTT.

The chain joins TRBV5-4 to TRBJ2-7; the D gene is possibly TRBD1 (6 bases). Germline V lookup: CDR1 SGHNT, CDR2 YYREEE (reference sequence). CDR3 length equals 14 residues. The ends were cut back, 5 bases at V and 6 bases at J, with 18 bases in the middle. The CDR3, as DNA: TGTGCCAGCAGGACTGCAGGGGAATCGCCCGAGCAGTACTTC. This codes for CASRTAGESPEQYF.

The chain uses TRBV30 and TRBJ1-5; 8 bases map to TRBD1. Per germline, CDR1 GTSNPN and CDR2 SVGIG (reference sequence). CDR3 length: 15 residues. V lost 1 base, J lost 7 bases, and 9 bases stayed unmatched. The CDR3 coding sequence is TGTGCCTGGAGTGCCTTTACAGGGGGTAACCAGCCCCAGCATTTT. Residues: CAWSAFTGGNQPQHF.

Concerning this clone itself: Other DNA sequences in this specimen translate into the identical CDR3. The rearrangement joins TRBV20-1 to TRBJ1-2; D is unclear. This CDR3 is built from 11 residues. Germline lookup yields CDR1 DFQATT and CDR2 SNEGSKA (reference sequence). V shed 3 bases and J shed 4 bases, with 6 bases lying between them. As DNA, the CDR3 is TGCAGTGCTAGGGACGGCTATGGCTACACCTTC. Its translation: CSARDGYGYTF.

The chain combines TRBV12-1 with TRBJ2-6; TRBD1, the table's D call, was not compared with the DNA. TRBV12-1 corresponds to a pseudogene. This CDR3 comprises 20 residues. The CDR3 spells CASSLDRGQGAFSGANVLTF. CDR3 DNA sequence: TGTGCCAGCAGCCTTGATAGGGGACAGGGCGCCTTCTCTGGGGCCAACGTCCTGACTTTC.

Points on this clone: Other nucleotide sequences from this sample produce the same CDR3. The V and J genes are TRBV4-1 and TRBJ2-1; no clear D gene. V was pared by 3 bases and J by 9 bases, with 6 bases between. Germline V gene sequence: CDR1 MGHRA, CDR2 YSYEKL. There are 11 residues in the CDR3. The CDR3 region is CASSQGSEQFF. CDR3 nucleotides: TGCGCCAGCAGCCAGGGTAGTGAGCAGTTCTTC.

This sequence joins TRBV7-3 and TRBJ1-6; weak D call: TRBD1 (6 bases). Germline CDR1 SGHTA, CDR2 FQGTGA. Trimming removed 5 bases from V and 10 bases from J, with 18 bases in between. The CDR3 loop spans 15 amino acids. In DNA, the CDR3 is TGTGCCAGCAGCCCACGAGGGGGAATCGGATCACCCCTCCACTTT. It yields the protein CASSPRGGIGSPLHF.

The rearrangement joins TRBV5-4 to TRBJ2-1; 11 bases fit TRBD1. The germline gives CDR1 SGHNT, CDR2 YYREEE (reference sequence). V shed 1 base and J 6 bases; nucleotides not matched to a gene: 3. This CDR3 contains 15 residues. In nucleotides, the CDR3 is TGTGCCAGCAGCTTGACAGGGACAGGGGGCAATGAGCAGTTCTTC. Its translation: CASSLTGTGGNEQFF.

This clone has just one count. The chain combines TRBV5-1 with TRBJ1-1; 7 bases line up with TRBD1. Trimming removed 9 bases from V and 8 bases from J; junction bases left unmatched: 19. In germline, CDR1 is SGHRS, CDR2 YFSETQ. The CDR3 has 15 residues. Here the CDR3 DNA reads TGCGCCACCTCGAACCGAGGAGGGGGCGAGGGGGAAGCTTTCTTT. Protein: CATSNRGGGEGEAFF.

The chain links TRBV5-1 to TRBJ2-5, with TRBD2 identical over 16 bases. Germline CDR1 reads SGHRS; CDR2 reads YFSETQ. J was trimmed by 5 bases and V by 2 bases; bases with no gene match: 6. The CDR3 has 17 residues. The CDR3 region is CASSFLGLAGGPETQYF. In nucleotides, the CDR3 is TGCGCCAGCAGCTTTTTGGGACTAGCGGGGGGGCCGGAGACCCAGTACTTC.

The chain is built from TRBV28 and TRBJ1-3; TRBD1 aligns across 7 bases. The CDR3 has 19 residues. CDR1 is MDHEN and CDR2 is SYDVKM in the germline V gene. J gave up 2 bases and V 4 bases, and 17 bases lay outside the gene matches. The DNA of the CDR3 is TGTGCCAGCAGTTCCCCGGGGACAGTTACCTTAGGTACTGGAAACACCATATATTTT. Its translation: CASSSPGTVTLGTGNTIYF.

This chain uses TRBV15 with TRBJ1-2, with 8 bases identical to TRBD1. The germline CDR1 and CDR2 sequences are LNHNV and YYDKDF (reference sequence). This CDR3 comprises 16 residues. Trimming removed 0 bases from V and 2 bases from J; junction bases left unmatched: 5. The CDR3 region is CATSRETGVGNYGYTF. The DNA of the CDR3 is TGTGCCACCAGCAGAGAGACAGGGGTGGGGAACTATGGCTACACCTTC.

This chain connects TRBV6-4 to TRBJ2-7; D is unclear. Germline V gives CDR1 MRHNA, CDR2 SNTAGT. The CDR3 loop spans 13 amino acids. Deletions cut 4 bases from V and 7 bases from J, with 14 bases between. CDR3 amino acids: CASSVSILWEQYF. For the CDR3, the DNA is TGTGCCAGCAGTGTTAGCATTCTCTGGGAGCAGTACTTC.

This chain joins TRBV11-2 and TRBJ2-1, with 11 bases lining up with TRBD2. The CDR3 totals 16 residues. With V trimmed by 4 bases and J by 2 bases, 4 bases remained unmatched. Per germline, CDR1 SGHAT and CDR2 FQNNGV. This chain's CDR3 is CASSSASGGPYNEQFF. CDR3 nucleotides: TGTGCCAGCAGCTCCGCTAGCGGGGGGCCCTACAATGAGCAGTTCTTC.

The chain has TRBV19 and TRBJ2-7; 11 nucleotides align to TRBD2. Germline loops: CDR1 LNHDA, CDR2 SQIVND (reference sequence). This CDR3 is 16 amino acids long. V was pared by 1 base and J by 5 bases, with 7 bases of the junction left unmatched. The CDR3 coding sequence is TGTGCCAGTAGTATAGTAGCGGGAGGGCCCTCGAACGAGCAGTACTTC. Its protein product is CASSIVAGGPSNEQYF. Based on the CDR3 plus reference TRBV19 and TRBJ2-7, the full variable domain is DGGITQSPKYLFRKEGQNVTLSCEQNLNHDAMYWYRQDPGQGLRLIYYSQIVNDFQKGDIAEGYSVSREKKESFPLTVTSAQKNPTAFYLCASSIVAGGPSNEQYFGPGTRLTVT.

The chain uses TRBV23-1 and TRBJ2-7; TRBD1 matches at 8 bases. TRBV23-1 is sorted into the ORF group, with uncertain function. The CDR3 contains 17 residues. The trim removed 0 bases at V and 2 bases at J, leaving 9 bases unmatched. The CDR3 is CASSQSAQGACAYEQYF. The DNA of the CDR3 is TGCGCCAGCAGTCAATCGGCGCAGGGGGCTTGCGCCTACGAGCAGTACTTC.

The chain joins TRBV27 to TRBJ2-7; tentative D call: TRBD2 (5 bases). Germline CDR1 reads MNHEY; CDR2 reads SMNVEV (reference sequence). The CDR3 runs 14 residues. V gave up 3 bases and J gave up 0 bases, with 9 bases separating them. CDR3: CASSLVGSSYEQYF. Here the CDR3 DNA reads TGTGCCAGCAGTTTGGTGGGGAGCTCCTACGAGCAGTACTTC.

This clone has only one observation. The CDR3 DNA sequence: TGTGCCATCAGTGTAGACAGCGAAGCTTTCTTT. Translating it yields CAISVDSEAFF. This rearrangement joins TRBV10-3 to TRBJ1-1; the D gene is possibly TRBD1 (5 bases). V gave up 4 bases and J gave up 8 bases, with 8 bases separating them. Germline V gives CDR1 ENHRY, CDR2 SYGVKD. This CDR3 is 11 amino acids long.

This clone was observed once. This chain joins TRBV5-1 and TRBJ1-3; tentative D call: TRBD1 (5 bases). Germline V gives CDR1 SGHRS, CDR2 YFSETQ. The CDR3 contains 17 residues. Trimming removed 0 bases from V and 0 bases from J, with 13 bases in between. This CDR3 reads CASSLAGGGSSGNTIYF. CDR3 sequence (DNA): TGCGCCAGCAGCTTGGCCGGGGGAGGGAGCTCTGGAAACACCATATATTTT.

The chain combines TRBV2 with TRBJ2-5; D is possibly TRBD2 (6 bases). The CDR3 has 12 amino acids. CDR1 and CDR2 (germline): SNHLY, FYNNEI. V was pared by 3 bases and J by 4 bases, with 6 bases between. Written as DNA, the CDR3 is TGTGCCAGCAGTGAGACTAGAGAGACCCAGTACTTC. The encoded protein is CASSETRETQYF.

This sequence joins TRBV6-6 and TRBJ2-2; no clear D gene. Trimming stripped 2 bases from V and 7 bases from J, with 5 bases between. The germline gives CDR1 MNHNY, CDR2 SVGAGI (reference sequence). This CDR3 contains 12 residues. The CDR3 DNA sequence: TGTGCCAGCAGTTACGGAATCGGGGAGCTGTTTTTT. Residues: CASSYGIGELFF.

This chain joins TRBV19 and TRBJ2-7; 10 bases are a match to TRBD1. Germline CDR1 reads LNHDA; CDR2 reads SQIVND (reference sequence). The CDR3 spans 15 residues. Losses at the gene ends were 6 bases for V and 4 bases for J; bases not matched to a gene: 9. CDR3 region: CASSLSGTGAYEQYF. The CDR3 DNA sequence: TGTGCCAGTAGCCTATCGGGGACAGGGGCGTACGAGCAGTACTTC.

Concerning this clone: Since a much larger clone is just one base distant, this may be a read error. This sample also contains other DNA sequences that code for the same CDR3. CDR3 residues: CASSLQENTEAFF. The CDR3, as DNA: TGCGCCAGCAGCTTGCAGGAAAACACTGAAGCTTTCTTT. The chain combines TRBV5-1 with TRBJ1-1; D is unresolved. The V gene's germline CDR1 is SGHRS and CDR2 YFSETQ. V was cut by 1 base and J by 2 bases, with 6 bases left in between. The CDR3 consists of 13 residues.